These T cell receptor beta chains were read from a single sample in a study of T cell repertoires in cytomegalovirus infection. TCRdb re-derived calls from the reads in MiXCR, one entry per CDR3 protein. The profile shows roughly 630,000 distinct CDR3 sequences, approximately 24% of them singletons. Sample: CD8+ T cells from PBMCs. The receptors come from a human donor in good health (CMV status not recorded). Some clones in this sample may be carry-over from other donors' samples. Both conserved end residues are part of each CDR3. A D gene is named only where the DNA matches it firmly. Clone size appears in some rows only: once, few, many, or a class for an expanded clone.

CDR3 DNA,CDR3 protein,D gene,CDR3 length,J gene,clone size,V gene
TGCAGCTTCCTGGCAGGGACACCGTCCTACGAGCAGTACTTC,CSFLAGTPSYEQYF,-,14,TRBJ2-7,few,TRBV29-1
TGTGCGACCCGACGGGTATACAATGAGCAGTTCTTC,CATRRVYNEQFF,-,12,TRBJ2-1,-,TRBV28
TGCAGTGCTGCCCGCGGTAGCGGGGGAATCTACAATGAGCAGTTCTTC,CSAARGSGGIYNEQFF,TRBD2,16,TRBJ2-1,-,TRBV20-1
TGTGCCAGCTTAGGCTCTGAAGCTTTCTTT,CASLGSEAFF,-,10,TRBJ1-1,few,TRBV2
TGCAGCGTTGAAGATGGGGGTAGCTACACCTTC,CSVEDGGSYTF,-,11,TRBJ1-2,-,TRBV29-1
TGTGCCAGCAGCTCTAGCGGGGACGGCCTAAACAATGAGCAGTTCTTC,CASSSSGDGLNNEQFF,TRBD2,16,TRBJ2-1,many,TRBV7-9
TGCAGTGCTAGAGATAGGGTGGCGGAAGACACCGGGGAGCTGTTTTTT,CSARDRVAEDTGELFF,-,16,TRBJ2-2,-,TRBV20-1
TGCGCCAGCAGCCACCTACACGCAGAAGCTAACTATGGCTACACCTTC,CASSHLHAEANYGYTF,-,16,TRBJ1-2,few,TRBV4-3
TGTGCCATGAAACAGGGGTCCCCCAATGAGCAGTTCTTC,CAMKQGSPNEQFF,TRBD1,13,TRBJ2-1,few,TRBV10-3
TGTGCCAGCAGCCAACTCGTCACTAGTCCTGACGGAGAGACCCAGTACTTC,CASSQLVTSPDGETQYF,-,17,TRBJ2-5,few,TRBV4-2
TGTGCCAGCAGTGAAGGGGGGGCCTTCTACAATGAGCAGTTCTTC,CASSEGGAFYNEQFF,-,15,TRBJ2-1,-,TRBV2
TGCAGCGTTACCACAGGGGAAGGAGCTTTCTTT,CSVTTGEGAFF,TRBD1,11,TRBJ1-1,-,TRBV29-1
TGTGCCAGCAGCGTAATCACCACAGATACGCAGTATTTT,CASSVITTDTQYF,-,13,TRBJ2-3,-,TRBV9
TGTGCCAGCAGCTTAGCGGACGATGGGACCAAGCAGTTCTTC,CASSLADDGTKQFF,-,14,TRBJ2-1,few,TRBV7-8
TGTGCCAGCAGAAGGACAGGGGGCACAATCCAGCCCCAGCATTTT,CASRRTGGTIQPQHF,TRBD1,15,TRBJ1-5,-,TRBV6-5
TGTGCCAGCAGCGCCTCAGGGACCTTC,CASSASGTF,-,9,TRBJ2-1,many,TRBV7-2
TGTGCCAGCAGACCCCGACAGGGGGCATTTCAGCCCCAGCATTTT,CASRPRQGAFQPQHF,TRBD1,15,TRBJ1-5,-,TRBV28
TGTGCCAGCAGCCGCGGGGGGCCTATCTCCGAGCAGTACTTC,CASSRGGPISEQYF,TRBD2,14,TRBJ2-7,-,TRBV7-6
TGTGCCAGCAGCCAATACGCGGGGGCCCAAGAGACCCAGTACTTC,CASSQYAGAQETQYF,-,15,TRBJ2-5,-,TRBV14
TGTGCCAGCAGTCCCCTCGGCGGGGGGGCCACCGGGGAGCTGTTTTTT,CASSPLGGGATGELFF,TRBD2,16,TRBJ2-2,few,TRBV28
TGTGCCAGCAGCTTAAATCTGGGCGGTCCGGGGCTTGAGCAGTTCTTC,CASSLNLGGPGLEQFF,-,16,TRBJ2-1,many,TRBV7-6
TGTGCCAGCAGCTCCAACAGGGGCTCGAACACTGAAGCTTTCTTT,CASSSNRGSNTEAFF,TRBD1,15,TRBJ1-1,-,TRBV7-3
TGTGCCAGCAGCTTAAATTGGGACTCGGGTACCGGGGAGCTGTTTTTT,CASSLNWDSGTGELFF,-,16,TRBJ2-2,many,TRBV7-2
TGTGCCAGCAGTTACTTGGGGCGCGCCTACAATGAGCAGTTCTTC,CASSYLGRAYNEQFF,-,15,TRBJ2-1,many,TRBV6-5
TGTGCCAGCAGCCTAGTGGGGGGGATTAATGAAAAACTGTTTTTT,CASSLVGGINEKLFF,-,15,TRBJ1-4,few,TRBV2
TGCGCCAGCAGCTGGGCCAGTTTCACGGATCCGGAGCAGTTCTTC,CASSWASFTDPEQFF,-,15,TRBJ2-1,few,TRBV5-1
TGTGCCAGCAATTTAGGGGAAATTCCCTACAATGAGCAGTTCTTC,CASNLGEIPYNEQFF,-,15,TRBJ2-1,-,TRBV7-9
TGCGCCAGCAGCCAAGATGTGGGACAGTCCTATGGCTACACCTTC,CASSQDVGQSYGYTF,TRBD1,15,TRBJ1-2,many,TRBV4-3
TGTGCCAGCAGCCAAGGGGAAGACAGGACCTTC,CASSQGEDRTF,-,11,TRBJ1-2,-,TRBV4-2
TGTGCCAGCAGCTCCGGGACAGGGGGCTTTAAGTATGGCTACACCTTC,CASSSGTGGFKYGYTF,TRBD1,16,TRBJ1-2,few,TRBV7-9
TGCAGTGCTAGAGGTAGCGGGGACGGGGTAGATACGCAGTATTTT,CSARGSGDGVDTQYF,TRBD2,15,TRBJ2-3,-,TRBV20-1